Below, 3 T cell receptor beta chains from the same sample are listed, as sequenced in a study of blood T cells in healthy people across ages. Sample-barcoded 5' priming and a J-beta primer mix drove a second PCR of 7 to 11 cycles. One entry per CDR3 protein results from TCRdb running MiXCR on the 5' RACE reads. The sample gives some 900,000 distinct CDR3 sequences, about 30% of which show up once; about 18% is in the top ten. Sequenced material: blood. The receptors come from a woman of 80 years or more in good health.

About this clonotype: One base away lies a much larger clone, so this may be a sequencing read error. The chain employs TRBV7-9 and TRBJ2-1, with D possibly TRBD1 on 6 matching bases. The DNA end is more similar to TRBJ2-7, so the J call may be wrong. CDR1 SEHNR and CDR2 FQNEAQ come from the germline V gene (reference sequence). The CDR3 is 18 amino acids. The CDR3: CASSLMDLGAFSYNEQYF. The CDR3 bases are TGTGCCAGCAGCTTAATGGATCTGGGGGCTTTCTCCTACAATGAGCAGTACTTC.

The sample holds many counts of this clonotype. The chain links TRBV10-3 to TRBJ1-2; D uncertain. Trimming stripped 3 bases from V and 7 bases from J, with 12 bases between. The CDR3 contains 13 residues. Germline loops: CDR1 ENHRY, CDR2 SYGVKD. The CDR3 bases are TGTGCCATCAGTGAAGCCGGCGCCACTGGCTACACCTTC. It encodes CAISEAGATGYTF.

The sample holds many counts of this clonotype. This chain uses TRBV9 with TRBJ1-2, with D perhaps TRBD1 (5 bases). The V gene's germline CDR1 is SGDLS and CDR2 YYNGEE. Trimming removed 0 bases at V and 4 bases at J, with 19 bases between. There are 17 residues in the CDR3. CDR3 sequence reads: CASSVEQVPSKSYGYTF. DNA for the CDR3: TGTGCCAGCAGCGTAGAACAGGTCCCGTCGAAGAGCTATGGCTACACCTTC. The full variable domain, rest sourced from reference TRBV9 and TRBJ1-2, is DSGVTQTPKHLITATGQRVTLRCSPRSGDLSVYWYQQSLDQGLQFLIQYYNGEERAKGNILERFSAQQFPDLHSELNLSSLELGDSALYFCASSVEQVPSKSYGYTFGSGTRLTVV.